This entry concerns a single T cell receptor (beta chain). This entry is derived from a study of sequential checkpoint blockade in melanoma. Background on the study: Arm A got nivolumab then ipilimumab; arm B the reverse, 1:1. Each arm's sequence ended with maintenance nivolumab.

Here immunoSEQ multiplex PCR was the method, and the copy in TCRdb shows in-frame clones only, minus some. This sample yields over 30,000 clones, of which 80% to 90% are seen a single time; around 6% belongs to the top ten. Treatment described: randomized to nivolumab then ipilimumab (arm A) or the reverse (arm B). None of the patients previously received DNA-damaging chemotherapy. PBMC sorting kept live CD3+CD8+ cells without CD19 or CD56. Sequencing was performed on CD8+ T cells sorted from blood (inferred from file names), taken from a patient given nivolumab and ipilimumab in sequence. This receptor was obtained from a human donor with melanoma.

The chain's CDR3 is CASSDAVGTEAFF. The CDR3 nucleotides are TGTGCCAGCAGCGACGCGGTGGGCACTGAAGCTTTCTTT. The chain joins TRBV11-2 to TRBJ1-1; D unclear. Per the germline V gene, CDR1 is SGHAT and CDR2 is FQNNGV. This CDR3 has 13 amino acids. Trimming removed 5 bases from V and 4 bases from J, with 11 bases in between.